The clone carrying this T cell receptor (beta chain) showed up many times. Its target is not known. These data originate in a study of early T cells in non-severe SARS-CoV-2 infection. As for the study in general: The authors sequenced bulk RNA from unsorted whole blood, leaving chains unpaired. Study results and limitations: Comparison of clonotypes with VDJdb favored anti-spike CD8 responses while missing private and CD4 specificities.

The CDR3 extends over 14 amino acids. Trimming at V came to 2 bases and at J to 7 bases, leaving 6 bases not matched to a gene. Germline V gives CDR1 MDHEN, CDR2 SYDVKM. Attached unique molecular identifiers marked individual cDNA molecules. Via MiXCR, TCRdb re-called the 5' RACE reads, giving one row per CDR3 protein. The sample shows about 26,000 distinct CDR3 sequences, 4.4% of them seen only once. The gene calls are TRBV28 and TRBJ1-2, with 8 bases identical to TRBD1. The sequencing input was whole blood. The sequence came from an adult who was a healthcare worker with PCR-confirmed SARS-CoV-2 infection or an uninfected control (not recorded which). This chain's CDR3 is CASSLKAGGFGYTF. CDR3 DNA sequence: TGTGCCAGCAGTTTAAAGGCAGGGGGCTTTGGCTACACCTTC.